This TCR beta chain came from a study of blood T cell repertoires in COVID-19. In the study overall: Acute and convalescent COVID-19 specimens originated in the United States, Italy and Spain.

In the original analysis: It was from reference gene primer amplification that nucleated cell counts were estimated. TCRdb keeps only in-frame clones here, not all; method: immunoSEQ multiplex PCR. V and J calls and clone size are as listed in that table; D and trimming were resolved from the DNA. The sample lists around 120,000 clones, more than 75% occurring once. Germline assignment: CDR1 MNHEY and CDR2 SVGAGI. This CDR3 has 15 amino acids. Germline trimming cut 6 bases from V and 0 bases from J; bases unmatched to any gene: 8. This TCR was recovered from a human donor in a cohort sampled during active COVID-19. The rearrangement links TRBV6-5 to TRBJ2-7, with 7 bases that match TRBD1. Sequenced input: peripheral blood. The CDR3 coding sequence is TGTGCCAGCAGGCGCGCCAGGGACAGCTCCTACGAGCAGTACTTC. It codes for CASRRARDSSYEQYF.